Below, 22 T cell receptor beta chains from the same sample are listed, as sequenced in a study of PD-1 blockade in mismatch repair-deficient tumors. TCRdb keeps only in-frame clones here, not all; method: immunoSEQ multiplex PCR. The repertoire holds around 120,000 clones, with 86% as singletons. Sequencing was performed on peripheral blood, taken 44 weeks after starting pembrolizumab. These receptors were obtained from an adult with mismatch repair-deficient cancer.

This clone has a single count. The CDR3 DNA is TGTGCCAGCAGCTTGGACTACACAGATACGCAGTATTTT. Residues: CASSLDYTDTQYF. The chain recombines TRBV5-4 with TRBJ2-3; D not resolved. CDR1 and CDR2 (germline): SGHNT, YYREEE (reference sequence). This CDR3 has 13 residues. Trimming took off 0 bases at V and 2 bases at J, with 4 bases between the two ends.

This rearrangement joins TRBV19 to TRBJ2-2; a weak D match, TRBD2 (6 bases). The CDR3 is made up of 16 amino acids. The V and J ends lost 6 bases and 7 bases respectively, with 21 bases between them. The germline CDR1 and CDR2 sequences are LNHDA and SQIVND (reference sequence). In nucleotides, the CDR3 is TGTGCCAGTAGCAGGAAGGACGGGAGTAGGGTCGGGGAGCTGTTTTTT. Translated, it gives CASSRKDGSRVGELFF.

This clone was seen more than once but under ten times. The CDR3: CASNINGRQPQHF. The CDR3, as DNA: TGTGCCAGCAACATCAACGGACGTCAGCCCCAGCATTTT. The genes are TRBV6-1 and TRBJ1-5; D is unclear. CDR1 is MNHNS, CDR2 SASEGT, per germline. Trimming took off 7 bases at V and 6 bases at J, with 13 bases between the two ends. This CDR3 region has 13 residues.

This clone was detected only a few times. CDR3 amino acids: CASSPDYQAYNEQFF. CDR3 coding DNA: TGTGCCAGCAGTCCGGACTATCAGGCCTACAATGAGCAGTTCTTC. This chain links TRBV7-2 with TRBJ2-1; tentative D call: TRBD2 (6 bases). Germline-derived CDR1 and CDR2 are SGHTA and FQGNSA. V lost 6 bases and J 2 bases, leaving 14 bases between the germline ends. The CDR3 is 15 amino acids.

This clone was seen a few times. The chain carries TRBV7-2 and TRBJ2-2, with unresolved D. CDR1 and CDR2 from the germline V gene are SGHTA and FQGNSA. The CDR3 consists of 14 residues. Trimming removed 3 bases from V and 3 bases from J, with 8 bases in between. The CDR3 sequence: CASSFARYTGELFF. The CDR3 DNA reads TGTGCCAGCAGCTTCGCCAGGTACACCGGGGAGCTGTTTTTT.

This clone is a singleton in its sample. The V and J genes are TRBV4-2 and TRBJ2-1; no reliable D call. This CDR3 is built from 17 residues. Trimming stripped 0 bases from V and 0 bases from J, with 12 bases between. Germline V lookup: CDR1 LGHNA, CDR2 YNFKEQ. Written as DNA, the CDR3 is TGTGCCAGCAGCCAAGATCTTGAGTATAGCTCCTACAATGAGCAGTTCTTC. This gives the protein CASSQDLEYSSYNEQFF.

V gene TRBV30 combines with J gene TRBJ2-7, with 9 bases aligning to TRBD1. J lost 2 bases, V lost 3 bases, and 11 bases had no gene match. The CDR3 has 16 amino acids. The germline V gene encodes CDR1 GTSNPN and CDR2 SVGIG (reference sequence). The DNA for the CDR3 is TGTGCCTGGAGAGGTCTTGGACAGGGGAGGGCCTACGAGCAGTACTTC. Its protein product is CAWRGLGQGRAYEQYF.

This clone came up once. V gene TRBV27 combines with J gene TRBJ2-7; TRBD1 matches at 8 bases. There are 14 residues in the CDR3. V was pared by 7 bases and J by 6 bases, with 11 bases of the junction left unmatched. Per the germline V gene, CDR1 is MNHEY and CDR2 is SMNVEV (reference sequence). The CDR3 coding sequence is TGTGCCAGCATCCCCTGGCAGGGGGCGCGCGAGCAGTACTTC. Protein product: CASIPWQGAREQYF.

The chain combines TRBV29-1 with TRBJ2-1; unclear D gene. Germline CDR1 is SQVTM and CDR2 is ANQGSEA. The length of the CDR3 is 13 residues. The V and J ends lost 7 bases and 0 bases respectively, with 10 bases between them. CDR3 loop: CSGVGNSYNEQFF. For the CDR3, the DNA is TGCAGCGGGGTGGGAAACTCCTACAATGAGCAGTTCTTC.

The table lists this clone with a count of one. CDR3 nucleotide sequence: TGCGCCAGCAGCTTGGGCCCCCCACTAGCGAAAGCCTACGAGCAGTACTTC. It yields the protein CASSLGPPLAKAYEQYF. This rearrangement joins TRBV5-1 to TRBJ2-7; TRBD2 matches 7 bases. From germline, CDR1 is SGHRS and CDR2 YFSETQ. V shed 0 bases, J shed 2 bases, and the junction held 11 bases outside the gene matches. The CDR3 runs 17 residues.

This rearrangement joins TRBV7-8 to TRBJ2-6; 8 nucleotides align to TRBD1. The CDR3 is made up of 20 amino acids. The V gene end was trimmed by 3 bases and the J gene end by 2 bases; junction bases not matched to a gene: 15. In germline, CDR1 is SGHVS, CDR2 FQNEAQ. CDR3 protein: CASSFGRSGQGSPGANVLTF. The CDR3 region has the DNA TGTGCCAGCAGCTTTGGCCGATCAGGACAGGGATCCCCTGGGGCCAACGTCCTGACTTTC.

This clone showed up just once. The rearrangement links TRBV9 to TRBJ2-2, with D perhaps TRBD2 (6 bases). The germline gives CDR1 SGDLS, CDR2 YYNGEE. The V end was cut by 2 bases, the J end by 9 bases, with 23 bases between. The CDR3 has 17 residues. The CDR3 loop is CASSVSGSRTNSRELFF. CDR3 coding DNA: TGTGCCAGCAGCGTCTCCGGGAGCCGGACCAATTCAAGGGAGCTGTTTTTT.

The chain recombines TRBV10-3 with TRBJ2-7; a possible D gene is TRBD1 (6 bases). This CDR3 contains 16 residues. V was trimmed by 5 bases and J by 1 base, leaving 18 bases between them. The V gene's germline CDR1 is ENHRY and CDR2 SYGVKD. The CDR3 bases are TGTGCCATCAGTATAAGACAGGACCTGGGATCCTACGAGCAGTACTTC. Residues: CAISIRQDLGSYEQYF.

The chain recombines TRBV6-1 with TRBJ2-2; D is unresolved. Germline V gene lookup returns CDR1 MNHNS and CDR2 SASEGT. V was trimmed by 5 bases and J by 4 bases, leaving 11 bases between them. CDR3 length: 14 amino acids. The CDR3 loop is CASSPLESTGELFF. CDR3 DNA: TGTGCCAGCAGTCCCCTAGAGTCCACCGGGGAGCTGTTTTTT.

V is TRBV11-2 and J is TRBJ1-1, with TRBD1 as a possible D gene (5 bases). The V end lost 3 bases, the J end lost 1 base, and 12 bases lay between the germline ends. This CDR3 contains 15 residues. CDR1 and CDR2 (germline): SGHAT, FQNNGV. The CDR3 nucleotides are TGTGCCAGCAGCTTTGAGCCGGGGGAGAACACTGAAGCTTTCTTT. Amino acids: CASSFEPGENTEAFF.

The CDR3 region is CSVEMGDRRNYGYTF. CDR3 nucleotides: TGCAGCGTTGAGATGGGGGACAGGCGCAACTATGGCTACACCTTC. The V and J genes are TRBV29-1 and TRBJ1-2; 8 bases map to TRBD1. V lost 3 bases to trimming and J lost 2 bases; unmatched junction nucleotides: 8. CDR1 SQVTM and CDR2 ANQGSEA come from the germline V gene. CDR3 length: 15 residues. Variable domain in full (rest from reference TRBV29-1 and TRBJ1-2): SAVISQKPSRDICQRGTSLTIQCQVDSQVTMMFWYRQQPGQSLTLIATANQGSEATYESGFVIDKFPISRPNLTFSTLTVSNMSPEDSSIYLCSVEMGDRRNYGYTFGSGTRLTVV.

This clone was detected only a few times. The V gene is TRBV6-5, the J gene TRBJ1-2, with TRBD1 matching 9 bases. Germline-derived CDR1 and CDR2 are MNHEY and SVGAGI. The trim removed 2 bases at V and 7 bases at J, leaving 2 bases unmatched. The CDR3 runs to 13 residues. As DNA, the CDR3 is TGTGCCAGCAGTTACAGGACAGGGGTTGGCTACACCTTC. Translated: CASSYRTGVGYTF.

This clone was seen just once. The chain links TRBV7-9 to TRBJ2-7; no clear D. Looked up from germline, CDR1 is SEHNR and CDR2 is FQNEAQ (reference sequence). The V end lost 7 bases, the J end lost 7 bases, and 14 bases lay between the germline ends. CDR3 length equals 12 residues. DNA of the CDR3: TGTGCCAGCAACTCCAACCTGACTGAGCAGTACTTC. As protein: CASNSNLTEQYF.

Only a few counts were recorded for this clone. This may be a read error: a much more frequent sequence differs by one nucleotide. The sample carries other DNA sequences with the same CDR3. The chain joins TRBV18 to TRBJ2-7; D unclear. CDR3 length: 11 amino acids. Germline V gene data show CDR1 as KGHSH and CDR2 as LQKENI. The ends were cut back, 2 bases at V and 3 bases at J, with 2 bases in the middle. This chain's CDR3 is CASSPDYEQYF. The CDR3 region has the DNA TGTGCCAGCTCACCAGACTACGAGCAGTACTTC.

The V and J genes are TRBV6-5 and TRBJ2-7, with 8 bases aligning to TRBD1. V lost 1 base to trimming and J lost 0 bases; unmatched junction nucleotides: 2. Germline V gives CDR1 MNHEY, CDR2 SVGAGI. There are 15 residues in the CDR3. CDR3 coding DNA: TGTGCCAGCAGTTACTACGGACAGGGCTCCTACGAGCAGTACTTC. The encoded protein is CASSYYGQGSYEQYF.

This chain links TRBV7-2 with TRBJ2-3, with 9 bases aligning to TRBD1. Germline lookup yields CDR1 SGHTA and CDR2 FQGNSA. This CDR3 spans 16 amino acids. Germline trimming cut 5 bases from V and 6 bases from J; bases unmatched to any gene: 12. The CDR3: CASSRADRGARDTQYF. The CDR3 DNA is TGTGCCAGCAGCCGCGCCGACAGGGGGGCAAGGGATACGCAGTATTTT. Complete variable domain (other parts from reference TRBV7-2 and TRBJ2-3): GAGVSQSPSNKVTEKGKDVELRCDPISGHTALYWYRQSLGQGLEFLIYFQGNSAPDKSGLPSDRFSAERTGGSVSTLTIQRTQQEDSAVYLCASSRADRGARDTQYFGPGTRLTVL.

The DNA of the CDR3 is TGTGCCAGCAGCTCATGGGGGGATGGGCCGGTGCGAGAGACCCAGTACTTC. This translates into CASSSWGDGPVRETQYF. The chain is built from TRBV13 and TRBJ2-5; possible D gene TRBD2, 6 bases. CDR3 size: 17 residues. V lost 4 bases and J 4 bases, leaving 22 bases between the germline ends. CDR1 and CDR2 from the germline V gene are PRHDT and FYEKMQ (reference sequence).